A single T cell receptor beta chain is shown here with its context. The table came from immunoSEQ multiplex PCR; TCRdb's copy has only in-frame clones and leaves some out. Here the sample spans around 150,000 clones, approximately 90% being singletons. This entry belongs to a study of T cell responses to AZD1222 COVID-19 vaccine. Trimming stripped 2 bases from V and 4 bases from J, with 8 bases between. Germline assignment: CDR1 SQVTM and CDR2 ANQGSEA. This CDR3 is 13 amino acids long. The clonotype comes from an adult who received the AZD1222 COVID-19 vaccine. V and J are TRBV29-1 and TRBJ1-4; D is perhaps TRBD1 (6 bases). The specimen was peripheral blood, collected 28 days after the second AZD1222 dose. CDR3 in amino acids: CSVEMDSNEKLFF. For the CDR3, the DNA is TGCAGCGTTGAAATGGACAGTAATGAAAAACTGTTTTTT.